The sample holds a few counts of the clone carrying this T cell receptor beta chain. While infection was still active, Seattle patients were enrolled and then followed longitudinally. V was cut by 0 bases and J by 9 bases, with 12 bases left in between. The CDR3 runs to 13 residues. Germline values: CDR1 SGHNT, CDR2 YENEEA. The data stem from a study of blood T cell repertoires in COVID-19. Overall study: From T cells, B-cell-depleted T cells, or PBMCs came the material, which was cDNA or gDNA.

Original handling: Estimation of nucleated cell counts was performed using reference gene primer amplification. Here immunoSEQ multiplex PCR was the method, and the copy in TCRdb shows in-frame clones only, minus some. V, J and clone size reflect that table, while D and trimming were determined from the DNA. Among approximately 80,000 clones listed, over 75% were seen once. This chain joins TRBV11-3 and TRBJ2-7; D is unresolved. The clonotype comes from an elderly woman with COVID-19, enrolled during active disease. Material: peripheral blood. The CDR3 reads CASSLDPGTAQYF. The CDR3 nucleotides are TGTGCCAGCAGCTTAGATCCTGGTACAGCGCAGTACTTC.